This T cell receptor beta chain was identified during a study of blood T cell repertoires in COVID-19. Study details: Spain, Italy and the United States supplied samples that represented acute and convalescent COVID-19. The cDNA or gDNA used as material had been derived from T cells, B-cell-depleted T cells, or PBMCs.

Germline V gene sequence: CDR1 ENHRY, CDR2 SYGVKD. The CDR3 extends over 14 amino acids. V lost 10 bases and J 0 bases, leaving 10 bases between the germline ends. Original methodology: Nucleated cell number was recorded as an estimate derived from reference gene primer amplification. Assay used: immunoSEQ multiplex PCR; TCRdb lists only in-frame clones, some missing. The V and J calls and the clone size are those of that table, but D and trimming were determined from the DNA. The data show about 94,000 clones, with 80% seen just once and roughly 19% held by the top ten. Specimen: peripheral blood. This chain links TRBV10-3 with TRBJ2-6; tentative D call: TRBD2 (5 bases). This receptor was obtained from a human donor in a cohort sampled during active COVID-19. This CDR3 reads CATTRDSGANVLTF. The CDR3 region has the DNA TGTGCCACGACGAGGGACTCTGGGGCCAACGTCCTGACTTTC.